The 17 T cell receptor beta chains reported below all come from one sample, sequenced in a study of control samples from healthy donors and cancer patients. Profiling relied on immunoSEQ multiplex PCR, and the TCRdb table lists in-frame clones only, not all of them. Of about 130,000 clones listed, 85% to 95% are singletons. The sequenced sample was PBMCs. The receptors shown here come from a man between 60 and 75 years old with colorectal cancer.

The chain combines TRBV6-4 with TRBJ2-7; 7 bases match TRBD1. The trim removed 5 bases at V and 2 bases at J, leaving 9 bases unmatched. CDR1 is MRHNA, CDR2 SNTAGT, per germline. The CDR3 loop spans 15 amino acids. In DNA, the CDR3 is TGTGCCAGCAGTTTTCGGACAGGACCGACCTACGAGCAGTACTTC. This encodes CASSFRTGPTYEQYF.

The CDR3 reads CASSLSGSTDTQYF. In nucleotides, the CDR3 is TGCGCCAGCAGCTTGAGCGGGAGCACAGATACGCAGTATTTT. The chain employs TRBV5-1 and TRBJ2-3, with TRBD2 as a possible D gene (6 bases). CDR3 size: 14 residues. CDR1 is SGHRS, CDR2 YFSETQ, per germline. Trimming removed 1 base at V and 0 bases at J, with 6 bases between. The full variable domain, completed using reference TRBV5-1 and TRBJ2-3, is KAGVTQTPRYLIKTRGQQVTLSCSPISGHRSVSWYQQTPGQGLQFLFEYFSETQRNKGNFPGRFSGRQFSNSRSEMNVSTLELGDSALYLCASSLSGSTDTQYFGPGTRLTVL.

The V call is TRBV7-2, the J call TRBJ1-3; no clear D gene. Trimming removed 0 bases from V and 0 bases from J, with 6 bases in between. The CDR3 consists of 15 residues. Germline V lookup: CDR1 SGHTA, CDR2 FQGNSA. DNA of the CDR3: TGTGCCAGCAGCTTAGCGCTCTCCTCTGGAAACACCATATATTTT. This codes for CASSLALSSGNTIYF.

The chain combines TRBV27 with TRBJ2-3; D possibly matches TRBD1 or TRBD2 (5 bases each). The V end was cut by 6 bases, the J end by 0 bases, with 16 bases between. The CDR3 is 16 amino acids. Germline CDR1 is MNHEY and CDR2 is SMNVEV (reference sequence). CDR3 sequence: CASRPGTETSTDTQYF. The CDR3 nucleotides are TGTGCCAGCAGACCCGGGACGGAGACTAGCACAGATACGCAGTATTTT.

The chain recombines TRBV29-1 with TRBJ1-3, with no clear D. This CDR3 has 12 amino acids. Trimming shortened V by 3 bases and J by 8 bases, and 11 bases separated the two germline ends. Looked up from germline, CDR1 is SQVTM and CDR2 is ANQGSEA. The CDR3 protein is CSVEVNGDTIYF. The CDR3 DNA follows: TGCAGCGTTGAGGTAAACGGGGACACCATATATTTT.

This chain uses TRBV6-5 with TRBJ1-4; D is ambiguous. Germline CDR1 reads MNHEY; CDR2 reads SVGAGI. The CDR3 loop spans 12 amino acids. V shed 6 bases and J shed 4 bases, with 6 bases lying between them. In DNA, the CDR3 is TGTGCCAGCAGGGATTTTAATGAAAAACTGTTTTTT. Protein product: CASRDFNEKLFF.

The genes are TRBV4-1 and TRBJ2-5, with unresolved D. Between the trimmed V and J ends, which lost 0 bases and 8 bases, there was a span of 10 bases. The germline gives CDR1 MGHRA, CDR2 YSYEKL. This CDR3 comprises 13 residues. CDR3 DNA sequence: TGCGCCAGCAGCCAAGATCTGCGTGCTACCCAGTACTTC. It yields the protein CASSQDLRATQYF.

This clone showed up just once. The chain combines TRBV3-1 (or the pseudogene TRBV3-2) with TRBJ2-2, with D perhaps matching TRBD1 (6 bases). With 4 bases removed from V and 1 base from J, the gap between germline ends came to 7 bases. The CDR3 is 14 amino acids. The V gene's germline CDR1 is LGHDT and CDR2 YNNKEL (reference sequence). As DNA, the CDR3 is TGTGCCAGCAGCCCACAGGGGAACACCGGGGAGCTGTTTTTT. This gives the protein CASSPQGNTGELFF.

This chain uses TRBV5-1 with TRBJ2-1, with D possibly being TRBD2 (5 bases). Germline-derived CDR1 and CDR2 are SGHRS and YFSETQ. The ends were cut back, 0 bases at V and 7 bases at J, with 23 bases in the middle. This CDR3 contains 18 residues. CDR3 sequence reads: CASSLEFATRNGINEQFF. The CDR3 DNA follows: TGCGCCAGCAGCTTGGAGTTTGCGACCCGGAACGGGATTAATGAGCAGTTCTTC.

The CDR3 region is CASSSKQGNTGELFF. CDR3 nucleotides: TGTGCCAGCAGCTCAAAGCAGGGGAACACCGGGGAGCTGTTTTTT. The chain employs TRBV7-6 and TRBJ2-2, with D tentatively TRBD1 (5 bases). This CDR3 has 15 residues. V lost 4 bases and J 1 base, leaving 10 bases between the germline ends. Germline CDR1 SGHVS, CDR2 FNYEAQ.

This clone was detected only once. This chain uses TRBV6-2 or TRBV6-3 with TRBJ1-1, with D possibly being TRBD1 (6 bases). Trimming shortened V by 3 bases and J by 4 bases, and 24 bases separated the two germline ends. CDR1 and CDR2 from the germline V gene are MNHEY and SVGEGT. The length of the CDR3 is 18 residues. The CDR3 is CASSYGGTGMLWGTEAFF. The CDR3 DNA reads as TGTGCCAGCAGTTATGGAGGTACAGGGATGTTGTGGGGCACTGAAGCTTTCTTT.

This sequence joins TRBV19 and TRBJ1-5; no firm D call. V was shortened by 3 bases and J by 0 bases, with 12 bases between the two germline ends. The CDR3 has 16 residues. CDR1 and CDR2 (germline): LNHDA, SQIVND (reference sequence). Here the CDR3 reads CASSMEQLSSNQPQHF. The CDR3 region has the DNA TGTGCCAGTAGTATGGAACAGCTCTCTAGCAATCAGCCCCAGCATTTT.

The chain has TRBV5-8 and TRBJ2-7, with a possible D match to TRBD2 (5 bases). The CDR3 length is 12 residues. Germline V gene lookup returns CDR1 SGHTS and CDR2 YDEGEE. V dropped 4 bases and J dropped 2 bases, with 7 bases sitting between them. The CDR3 is CASSMTTYEQYF. The CDR3 DNA follows: TGTGCCAGCAGCATGACTACCTACGAGCAGTACTTC.

For this clone: At the DNA level, this CDR3 is encoded by other sequences in the same sample as well. The gene calls are TRBV19 and TRBJ1-2; perhaps TRBD1 as D (5 bases). With 3 bases removed from V and 0 bases from J, the gap between germline ends came to 8 bases. The CDR3 extends over 14 amino acids. Germline CDR1 and CDR2: LNHDA and SQIVND (reference sequence). In DNA form, the CDR3 reads TGTGCCAGTAGTATTTCAGGGTCTAACTATGGCTACACCTTC. Its protein product is CASSISGSNYGYTF.

The CDR3 sequence is CASRVEGDTEAFF. The CDR3 nucleotides are TGTGCCAGTAGGGTAGAGGGAGACACTGAAGCTTTCTTT. J is TRBJ1-1 and V is TRBV19; D is uncertain. The CDR3 sequence is 13 residues long. The germline V gene has CDR1 LNHDA and CDR2 SQIVND (reference sequence). V was clipped by 6 bases and J by 3 bases, with 11 bases between them.

The CDR3, as DNA: TGTGCCAGCAGTTACCTGACAGAAAATTCACCCCTCCACTTT. Its translation is CASSYLTENSPLHF. The genes are TRBV6-5 and TRBJ1-6; perhaps TRBD1 as D (5 bases). Trimming removed 2 bases at V and 7 bases at J, with 9 bases between. Germline loops: CDR1 MNHEY, CDR2 SVGAGI. This CDR3 has 14 amino acids.

CDR3 coding DNA: TGTGCCAGCTCCCTAGGCCCTCATCGCACAGATACGCAGTATTTT. Encoded protein: CASSLGPHRTDTQYF. This chain uses TRBV18 with TRBJ2-3; D unresolved. Looked up from germline, CDR1 is KGHSH and CDR2 is LQKENI. This CDR3 has 15 amino acids. The V and J ends lost 6 bases and 1 base respectively, with 14 bases between them.